One T cell receptor (beta chain) is described in this entry. One junction end disagrees with the germline gene, perhaps due to a read error. The sample belongs to a study of tumor and adjacent non-tumor tissue in lung cancer. TCRbeta libraries were built with three rounds of nested PCR, modified from ARM-PCR. TCRdb re-called the multiplex PCR reads through MiXCR, storing one row per CDR3 protein. This table holds 77,000 or so distinct CDR3 sequences, roughly 73% found once. RNA was extracted from bulk tissue without any cell sorting. The sequence was collected from a woman aged 50 to 65 with non-small cell lung cancer. The material sequenced was lung tumor tissue.

Here the CDR3 DNA reads TGTAGCATTGAAGGGACAGGGGGCGCGAACGCTGAAGCTTTCTTT. Translation: CSIEGTGGANAEAFF. The chain is built from TRBV29-1 and TRBJ1-1; the match to TRBD1 covers 12 bases. CDR1 SQVTM and CDR2 ANQGSEA come from the germline V gene. The CDR3 extends over 15 amino acids.